This TCR beta chain was recorded in a study of CD8 T cells in ankylosing spondylitis. Findings of the study overall: Clones linked to disease were reported to show significant enrichment in matched ankylosing spondylitis synovial fluid. Both synovial fluid and blood in reactive arthritis had previously been reported to carry some motif variants. Among TCR beta sequences, a motif of eight or nine highly homologous variants appeared characteristic of ankylosing spondylitis blood.

This clonotype was detected a few times. Its target is not known. TCRdb analysed the 5' RACE reads with MiXCR anew, one entry per CDR3 protein. The data contain about 300,000 distinct CDR3 sequences, under 25% of them singletons. V was shortened by 4 bases and J by 1 base, with 10 bases between the two germline ends. The CDR3 has 13 amino acids. Germline V CDR1 and CDR2: DFQATT, SNEGSKA (reference sequence). Sequencing was carried out using blood, either unsorted or a sorted T cell fraction (not recorded which). The clonotype was recovered from a female donor with ankylosing spondylitis or in good health (not recorded which). This rearrangement joins TRBV20-1 to TRBJ1-1; TRBD1 might be the D (5 bases). CDR3 bases: TGCAGTGCTAAGGGAGGGACGAACACTGAAGCTTTCTTT. This gives the protein CSAKGGTNTEAFF.